One and the same sample provided the 3 T cell receptor beta chains below, sequenced in a study of T cell responses to AZD1222 COVID-19 vaccine. Sequenced by immunoSEQ multiplex PCR; TCRdb stores in-frame clones only, minus some. The sample shows tens of thousands of clones, approximately 83% of them seen only once. The material was peripheral blood, obtained on day 0 of AZD1222 vaccination. The source is an adult in good health.

V and J are TRBV11-3 and TRBJ2-2, with a possible D match to TRBD2 (6 bases). This CDR3 region has 15 residues. The V gene lost 5 bases and the J gene lost 0 bases, with 10 bases spanning the gap. Germline CDR1 SGHNT, CDR2 YENEEA. CDR3 sequence reads: CASSEGTANTGELFF. CDR3 DNA sequence: TGTGCCAGCAGCGAGGGGACTGCGAACACCGGGGAGCTGTTTTTT.

The DNA for the CDR3 is TGTGCCACCAGCACTCGAGACAGGGGCTATGAGCAGTTCTTC. It yields the protein CATSTRDRGYEQFF. V gene TRBV15 combines with J gene TRBJ2-1, with TRBD1 matching over 8 bases. The CDR3 is 14 residues long. Germline values: CDR1 LNHNV, CDR2 YYDKDF (reference sequence). V trimming: 4 bases; J trimming: 8 bases; junction bases outside the gene matches: 7.

This chain uses TRBV19 with TRBJ1-2; D not resolved. This CDR3 is built from 13 residues. The V end was cut by 1 base, the J end by 1 base, with 4 bases between. Germline loops: CDR1 LNHDA, CDR2 SQIVND (reference sequence). The CDR3 sequence: CASSIAINYGYTF. CDR3 coding DNA: TGTGCCAGTAGTATAGCGATTAACTATGGCTACACCTTC.